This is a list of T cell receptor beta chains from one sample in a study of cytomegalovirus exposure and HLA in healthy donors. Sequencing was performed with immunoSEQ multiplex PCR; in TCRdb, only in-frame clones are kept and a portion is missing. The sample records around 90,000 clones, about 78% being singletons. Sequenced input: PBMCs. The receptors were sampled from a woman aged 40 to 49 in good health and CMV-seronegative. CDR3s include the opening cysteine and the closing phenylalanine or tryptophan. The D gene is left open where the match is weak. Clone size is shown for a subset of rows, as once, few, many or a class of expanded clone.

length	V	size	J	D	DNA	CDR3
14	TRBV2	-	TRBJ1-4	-	TGTGCCACAAAAATACAGAGCTTTAATGAAAAACTGTTTTTT	CATKIQSFNEKLFF
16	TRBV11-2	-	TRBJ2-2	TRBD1	TGTGCCAGCAGCTTAGGCCGGGACAGGGCCACCGGGGAGCTGTTTTTT	CASSLGRDRATGELFF
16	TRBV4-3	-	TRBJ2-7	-	TGCGCCAGCAGCCAAGAGAGTGGGAGAGGTCACTACGAGCAGTACTTC	CASSQESGRGHYEQYF
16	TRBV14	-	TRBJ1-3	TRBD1	TGTGCCAGCAGCCAGGGACAGGTAGTCTCTGGAAACACCATATATTTT	CASSQGQVVSGNTIYF
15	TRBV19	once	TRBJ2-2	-	TGTGCCAGTAGTATAGATCTACTAGCCGCCGGGGAGCTGTTTTTT	CASSIDLLAAGELFF
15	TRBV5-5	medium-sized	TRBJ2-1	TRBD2	TGTGCCAGCAGCTACCTAGCGGGAGTTGGGTATGAGCAGTTCTTC	CASSYLAGVGYEQFF
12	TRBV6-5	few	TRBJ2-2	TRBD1	TGTGCCAGCAGTCAGGGGGCGTGGGAGCTGTTTTTT	CASSQGAWELFF
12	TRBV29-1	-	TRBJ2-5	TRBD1	TGCAGCGCTAGGACAGGGGGAGAGACCCAGTACTTC	CSARTGGETQYF
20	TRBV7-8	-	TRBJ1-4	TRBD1	TGTGCCAGCAGCTCCTTAAAGGGGACAGGGATTGGTGCAACTAATGAAAAACTGTTTTTT	CASSSLKGTGIGATNEKLFF
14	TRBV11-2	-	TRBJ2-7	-	TGTGCCAGCAGCTTAGGCCAGGGTCGAGTCGAGCAGTACTTC	CASSLGQGRVEQYF
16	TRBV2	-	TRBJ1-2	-	TGTGCCAGCAGTACAGACAGACCCGAATGGAATTATGGCTACACCTTC	CASSTDRPEWNYGYTF
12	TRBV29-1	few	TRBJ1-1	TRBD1	TGCAGCGCCCGACAGGGGGGCCCTGAAGCTTTCTTT	CSARQGGPEAFF
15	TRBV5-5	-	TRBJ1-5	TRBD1	TGTGCCAGCAGCTCCCAACAGGGGCGGAATCAGCCCCAGCATTTT	CASSSQQGRNQPQHF
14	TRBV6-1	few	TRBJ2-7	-	TGTGCCAGCACAGGAACGGGACTTGAGTACGAGCAGTACTTC	CASTGTGLEYEQYF
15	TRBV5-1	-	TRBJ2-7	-	TGCGCCAGCAGCTTGGGGACAGTTGGCACCTACGAGCAGTACTTC	CASSLGTVGTYEQYF
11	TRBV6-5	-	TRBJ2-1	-	TGTGCCAGCAGTCGGCAGGGGGAGCAGTTCTTC	CASSRQGEQFF
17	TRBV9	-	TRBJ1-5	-	TGTGCCAGCAGCGTAGCTCCCGGGGGGGTTTTCAATCAGCCCCAGCATTTT	CASSVAPGGVFNQPQHF
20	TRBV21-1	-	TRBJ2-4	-	TGTGCCAGCAGCAAGGTTCCTACAGCGGGAGGAGAGCTAGCCAAAAACATTCAGTACTTC	CASSKVPTAGGELAKNIQYF
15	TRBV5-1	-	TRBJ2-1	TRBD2	TGCGCCAGCAGCTTAGCGCTAGCGGGCTCCAATGAGCAGTTCTTC	CASSLALAGSNEQFF
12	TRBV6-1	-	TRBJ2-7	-	TGTGCCAGCAGTGAAGATGCCTACGAGCAGTACTTC	CASSEDAYEQYF
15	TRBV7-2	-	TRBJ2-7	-	TGTGCCAGCAGCTTAATGGGGCAGGTCTCCTACGAGCAGTACTTC	CASSLMGQVSYEQYF
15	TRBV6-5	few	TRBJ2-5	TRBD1	TGTGCCAGCAGCACCGCTAGACAGGGCGTAGAGACCCAGTACTTC	CASSTARQGVETQYF
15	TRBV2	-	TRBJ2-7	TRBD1	TGTGCCAGCAGTCCCGGGACAGGGCAAGCTAACGAGCAGTACTTC	CASSPGTGQANEQYF
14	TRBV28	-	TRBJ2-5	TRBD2	TGTGCCACCAGCGGGAGGAGGGGAGACGAGACCCAGTACTTC	CATSGRRGDETQYF
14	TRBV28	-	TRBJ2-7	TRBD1	TGTGCCAGCAGTGCCAGGGGGCCTTCCTACGAGCAGTACTTC	CASSARGPSYEQYF
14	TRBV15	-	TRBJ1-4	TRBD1	TGTGCCACCAGCCGAGACAGGGCTAATGAAAAACTGTTTTTT	CATSRDRANEKLFF
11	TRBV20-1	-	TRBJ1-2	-	TGCAGTGCTAGACTAAAGGAGGGCTACACCTTC	CSARLKEGYTF
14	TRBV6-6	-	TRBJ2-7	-	TGTGCCAGCAGTTATTTGGGGGGATCCTACGAGCAGTACTTC	CASSYLGGSYEQYF
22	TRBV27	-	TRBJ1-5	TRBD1	TGTGCCATCCCAGGTCCCGCCCCGGGACAGGGGGTTTCCCGGAGGGGAGGGCAGCCCCAGCATTTT	CAIPGPAPGQGVSRRGGQPQHF
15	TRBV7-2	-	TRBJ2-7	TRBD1	TGTGCCAGCAGCCCCGTGGGACAGGGGGCAAACGAGCAGTACTTC	CASSPVGQGANEQYF
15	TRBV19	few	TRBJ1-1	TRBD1	TGTGCCAGTAGTATAAGACAGGGAACGCTTGGGGGAGCTTTCTTT	CASSIRQGTLGGAFF
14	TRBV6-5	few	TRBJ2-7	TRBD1	TGTGCCAGCAGCCTAACAGGGGGGCTTTGGGAGCAGTACTTC	CASSLTGGLWEQYF
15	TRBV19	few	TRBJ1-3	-	TGTGCCAGTAGTGCTTGGGCCGAGACTGGAAACACCATATATTTT	CASSAWAETGNTIYF
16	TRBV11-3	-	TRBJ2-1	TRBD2	TGTGCCAGCAGCTTACGACTAGCGGGAACATACAATGAGCAGTTCTTC	CASSLRLAGTYNEQFF
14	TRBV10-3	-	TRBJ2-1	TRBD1	TGTGCCATCAGCGCCGGGACAGGGGGTCATGAGCAGTTCTTC	CAISAGTGGHEQFF
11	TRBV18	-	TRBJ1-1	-	TGTGCCAGCTCACAGGGCACAGGAGCTTTCTTT	CASSQGTGAFF
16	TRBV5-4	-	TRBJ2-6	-	TGTGCCAGCACCCCGCGGGGCTTCTCTGGGGCCAACGTCCTGACTTTC	CASTPRGFSGANVLTF
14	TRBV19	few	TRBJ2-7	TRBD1	TGTGCCAGTAGTATGGGGACAGGGTCCTACGAGCAGTACTTC	CASSMGTGSYEQYF
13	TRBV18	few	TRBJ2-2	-	TGTGCCAGCTCACCATCGGACAGCAGGGAGCTGTTTTTT	CASSPSDSRELFF
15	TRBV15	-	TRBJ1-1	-	TGTGCCACCAGCAGAGCGGGGGTAATGAACACTGAAGCTTTCTTT	CATSRAGVMNTEAFF
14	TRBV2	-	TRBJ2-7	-	TGTGCCAGCAGTGAAGTCCTAGCTTTTAGCGAGCAGTACTTC	CASSEVLAFSEQYF
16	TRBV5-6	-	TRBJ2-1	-	TGTGCCAGCAGCTTGCCCGTGGGGCAGGGGTTGAATGAGCAGTTCTTC	CASSLPVGQGLNEQFF
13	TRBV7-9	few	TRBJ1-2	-	TGTGCCAGCAGCTTTTACAGTAGCTATGGCTACACCTTC	CASSFYSSYGYTF
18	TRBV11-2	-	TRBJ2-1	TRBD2	TGTGCCAGCAGCCGGACTAGCGGGAGTATTAGCTCCTACAATGAGCAGTTCTTC	CASSRTSGSISSYNEQFF
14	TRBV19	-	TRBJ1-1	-	TGTGCCAGCCGTACTCAGGGTGGGAACACTGAAGCTTTCTTT	CASRTQGGNTEAFF
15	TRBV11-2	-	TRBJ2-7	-	TGTGCCAGCAGCCCCTGGAGGAGCTTCGATTACGAGCAGTACTTC	CASSPWRSFDYEQYF
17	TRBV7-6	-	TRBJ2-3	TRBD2	TGTGCCAGCAGCTACTTAGGACTAGCGGGGTCATCAGATACGCAGTATTTT	CASSYLGLAGSSDTQYF
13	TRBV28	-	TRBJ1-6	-	TGCGCCAGCAGTTTTGAGGGCAATTCACCCCTCCACTTT	CASSFEGNSPLHF
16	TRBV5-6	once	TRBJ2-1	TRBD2	TGTGCCAGCAGCTTGATCGCTAGCGGGGTCTATAATGAGCAGTTCTTC	CASSLIASGVYNEQFF
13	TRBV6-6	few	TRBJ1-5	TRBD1	TGTGCCAGCAGTGACAGGGGCAATCAGCCCCAGCATTTT	CASSDRGNQPQHF
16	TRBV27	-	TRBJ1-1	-	TGTGCCAGCAGTTTATGGGGGGGACCGAGGGAGACTGAAGCTTTCTTT	CASSLWGGPRETEAFF
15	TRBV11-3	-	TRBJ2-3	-	TGTGCCAGCAGCCTTAGCGTGGGGAAAACAGATACGCAGTATTTT	CASSLSVGKTDTQYF
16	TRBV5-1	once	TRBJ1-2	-	TGCGCCAGCAGCTTGGCTCGCGGCAGATTCTTGGATGGCTACACCTTC	CASSLARGRFLDGYTF